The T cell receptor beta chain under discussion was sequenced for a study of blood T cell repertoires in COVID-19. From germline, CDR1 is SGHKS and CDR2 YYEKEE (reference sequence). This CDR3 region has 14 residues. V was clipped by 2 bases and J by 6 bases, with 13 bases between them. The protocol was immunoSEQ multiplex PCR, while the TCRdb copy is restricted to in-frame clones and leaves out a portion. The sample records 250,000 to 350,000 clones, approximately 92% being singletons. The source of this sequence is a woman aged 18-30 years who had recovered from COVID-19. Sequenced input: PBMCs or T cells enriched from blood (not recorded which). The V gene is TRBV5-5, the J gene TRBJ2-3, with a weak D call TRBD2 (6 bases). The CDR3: CASSFGTPGDTQYF. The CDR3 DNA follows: TGTGCCAGCAGCTTCGGGACTCCTGGGGATACGCAGTATTTT. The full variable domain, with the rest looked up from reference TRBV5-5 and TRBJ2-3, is DAGVTQSPTHLIKTRGQQVTLRCSPISGHKSVSWYQQVLGQGPQFIFQYYEKEERGRGNFPDRFSARQFPNYSSELNVNALLLGDSALYLCASSFGTPGDTQYFGPGTRLTVL.